The sample holds a few counts of the clone carrying this T cell receptor beta chain. Its antigen is not known. Each CDR3 protein gets one entry after TCRdb re-called the reads with MiXCR. The sample lists about 570,000 distinct CDR3 sequences, around two fifths occurring once. This sample stems from a study of T cell repertoires in cytomegalovirus infection. Across the whole study: The authors relied on CMV epitopes, both recently identified HLA-C-restricted and well-studied HLA-B-restricted. Public signatures in TCR beta pointed to CMV infection and matching HLA type.

The study, taken as a whole, reports: HLA-C-restricted CMV-specific TCR beta clonotypes prevailed in the ex vivo response.

CDR1 is SGHTA and CDR2 is FQGNSA in the germline V gene. The CDR3 spans 12 residues. Trimming removed 9 bases at V and 4 bases at J, with 11 bases between. This chain uses TRBV7-2 with TRBJ2-3; D perhaps matches TRBD2 (6 bases). This specimen consisted of cultured PBMCs, obtained from culture after CMV antigen stimulation. The receptor comes from a human donor in good health (CMV status not recorded). Some clones in this sample may be carry-over from other donors' samples. DNA of the CDR3: TGTGCCAGTCTACTAGCTGCAGATACGCAGTATTTT. Translation: CASLLAADTQYF.